This T cell receptor beta chain was captured in a study of T cell clones after liver transplantation. Whole-study context: Samples came pre-transplant, pre-randomization before withdrawal, and post-randomization after withdrawal ended.

Trimming cost V 5 bases and J 5 bases; bases outside gene matches: 7. Germline loops: CDR1 SGHTA, CDR2 FQGNSA. The CDR3 contains 15 residues. Clones were read by immunoSEQ multiplex PCR, and TCRdb kept only the in-frame ones, dropping some. The sample gives tens of thousands of clones, 75% to 90% of which show up once; around 0.72% is in the top ten. This clone occurred once. Sequenced material: CD4+ T cells from blood, taken 12 months after liver transplant. The V gene is TRBV7-2, the J gene TRBJ1-5, with 9 bases fitting TRBD1. The TCR was taken from a human patient who received a liver transplant. The graft donor may have contributed some T cells. DNA of the CDR3: TGTGCCAGCAGCACCCAACAGGGGGCCTATCAGCCCCAGCATTTT. Translating gives CASSTQQGAYQPQHF.